The clone carrying this TCR beta chain appeared a few times. The CDR3 totals 15 residues. Germline values: CDR1 SGHVS, CDR2 FNYEAQ. Trimming removed 1 base at V and 3 bases at J, with 12 bases between. These data are taken from a study of blood T cell repertoires in COVID-19. Study-wide background: Sites across the United States, Italy and Spain contributed samples from acute and convalescent COVID-19.

Enrollment of patients from Seattle took place during active infection, with longitudinal follow-up. In the original workflow: Estimation of nucleated cell counts was performed using reference gene primer amplification. TCRdb keeps only in-frame clones here, not all; method: immunoSEQ multiplex PCR. Clone size and V and J calls were adopted from that table, with D and trimming inferred from the DNA. The sample shows 300,000 to 450,000 clones, 89% of them seen only once. The V call is TRBV7-6, the J call TRBJ1-1; D possibly corresponds to TRBD1 (5 bases). The sequence derives from a young woman with COVID-19, enrolled during active disease. Sequencing used peripheral blood. The CDR3 coding sequence is TGTGCCAGCAGCTTAGGTCCCAGGGAGGACACTGAAGCTTTCTTT. Its translation is CASSLGPREDTEAFF.